Here is one TCR beta chain with its context. The antigen this receptor binds is unknown. Base qualities were left out, and no much larger clone turns up one base away. One collaborating source in Seattle enrolled patients while the patients were actively infected and followed the patients over time throughout the course of disease. Collaborating institutions collected whole blood in K2EDTA tubes following their own protocols. For TCRbeta analysis, collaborators shipped samples in one of three forms: frozen whole blood, isolated PBMCs, or DNA extracted from either of those sample types. Looking up the germline V gene yields CDR1 SGHTA and CDR2 FQGNSA. The junction carries 13 bases between V and J, which are trimmed by 2 bases and 0 bases respectively. From cysteine to phenylalanine, the CDR3 is 16 amino acids long. CDR3 DNA is the only sequence kept; it has 48 bases, read in frame from the first base.

The data belong to a study of blood T cell repertoires in COVID-19 (TCRdb year 2020). Turning to the overall study: Samples from collaborators originated in the United States, Italy and Spain and spanned both the acute and convalescent phases of COVID-19. Deeply sampled blood TCRbeta repertoires from subjects exposed to, actively infected with, or recovered from COVID-19 were included in the dataset. HLA class I and class II types, where available, came from metadata supplied by the sample provider rather than from assay-based typing. Sample metadata almost always included a de-identified subject ID, COVID-19 status, age in years and sex. The samples were drawn from the first 160 participants of the ongoing ImmuneRACE study and from over a thousand subjects provided by 6 global collaborators. The material from the prospective study consisted of cDNA or gDNA derived from T cells, B-cell-depleted T cells, or PBMCs. The repertoires were made available in a free public database intended to serve as a resource for research on the immune response to SARS-CoV-2. What the authors observed across the whole study: The quantity of clinical and demographic metadata differed by source and by participant and was supplied without curation.

The immunoSEQ Assay, a bias-controlled multiplex PCR, was used to amplify TCRbeta CDR3 regions from genomic DNA. In the paper's pipeline: Within the assay, amplification of reference gene primers was used to estimate how many nucleated cells each sample contained. Sequence reads were collapsed and filtered to measure the absolute abundance of every unique TCRbeta CDR3 rearrangement. For each sample, productive Simpson clonality was calculated as the square root of Simpson's diversity index across productive rearrangements. In its TCRdb copy, this immuneACCESS table keeps in-frame sequences only and misses some clones. Where compared with another copy, unresolved V genes explain less than half of these, and the others have no known cause. The D gene and trimming were derived from the DNA, and the V and J assignments and clone size from that table. Recorded for this sample are about 210,000 clones; 75% to 85% of them occurred a single time. More than 2% of the sample is in the top ten clones.

Input material: peripheral blood. The rearrangement joined TRBV7-2 to TRBJ1-2, with no reliable assignment of the D segment. This clonotype was obtained from a woman aged 70 to 79 with COVID-19, enrolled during active disease. The DNA sequence is TGTGCCAGCAGCTTATGGTTGGCTCCCTCTAACTATGGCTACACCTTC. Translation gives CASSLWLAPSNYGYTF.